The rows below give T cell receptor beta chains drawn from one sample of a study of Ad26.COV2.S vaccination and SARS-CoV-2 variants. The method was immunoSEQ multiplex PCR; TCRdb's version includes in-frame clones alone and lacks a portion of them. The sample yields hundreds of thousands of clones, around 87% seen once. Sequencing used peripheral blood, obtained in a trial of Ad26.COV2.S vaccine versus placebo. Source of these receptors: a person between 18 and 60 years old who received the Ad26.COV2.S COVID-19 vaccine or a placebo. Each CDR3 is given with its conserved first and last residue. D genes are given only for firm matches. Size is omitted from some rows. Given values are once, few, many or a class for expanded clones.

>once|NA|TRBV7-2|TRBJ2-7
CASSLVMGSYEQYF
TGTGCCAGCAGCTTAGTAATGGGCAGCTACGAGCAGTACTTC
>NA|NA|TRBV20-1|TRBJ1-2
CSASPPDRQGYGYTF
TGCAGTGCTAGTCCGCCTGACAGGCAGGGATATGGCTACACCTTC
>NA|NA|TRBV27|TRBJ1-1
CASSFLDEDTEAFF
TGTGCCAGCAGTTTCCTAGACGAAGACACTGAAGCTTTCTTT
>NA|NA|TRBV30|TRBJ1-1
CASQRGGIVTEAFF
TGTGCCTCACAGCGGGGGGGGATAGTCACTGAAGCTTTCTTT
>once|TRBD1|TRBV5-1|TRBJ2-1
CASSDGTGGPYNEQFF
TGCGCCAGCAGCGACGGGACAGGGGGCCCCTACAATGAGCAGTTCTTC
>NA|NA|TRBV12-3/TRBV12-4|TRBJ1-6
CASSLYNSPLHF
TGTGCCAGCAGTCTTTATAATTCACCCCTCCACTTT
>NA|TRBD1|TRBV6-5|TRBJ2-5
CASRVDRVLQETQYF
TGTGCCAGCAGAGTGGACAGGGTATTGCAAGAGACCCAGTACTTC
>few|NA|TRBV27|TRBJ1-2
CASSSVKDTGKDTF
TGTGCCAGCAGTTCCGTCAAGGACACAGGGAAGGACACCTTC
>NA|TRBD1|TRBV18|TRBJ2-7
CASSPDRDYEQYF
TGTGCCAGCTCACCCGACAGGGACTACGAGCAGTACTTC
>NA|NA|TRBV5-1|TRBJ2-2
CASSPQAGARTGELFF
TGCGCCAGCAGCCCCCAGGCGGGGGCGCGGACCGGGGAGCTGTTTTTT
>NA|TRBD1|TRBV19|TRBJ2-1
CASSPGTGYYNEQFF
TGTGCCAGTAGCCCCGGGACAGGCTACTACAATGAGCAGTTCTTC
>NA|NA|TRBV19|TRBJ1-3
CASSSWGLSGNTIYF
TGTGCCAGTTCATCCTGGGGCCTATCTGGAAACACCATATATTTT
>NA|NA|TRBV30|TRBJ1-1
CAWSPPGSMNTEAFF
TGTGCCTGGAGCCCGCCGGGGTCAATGAACACTGAAGCTTTCTTT
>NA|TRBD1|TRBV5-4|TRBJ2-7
CASQPGQGPYEQYF
TGTGCCAGCCAGCCGGGACAGGGTCCCTACGAGCAGTACTTC
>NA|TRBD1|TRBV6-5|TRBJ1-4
CASSFTGDGEKLFF
TGTGCCAGCAGTTTCACAGGGGATGGTGAAAAACTGTTTTTT
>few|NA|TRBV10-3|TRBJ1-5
CAISENWTGSNQPQHF
TGTGCCATCAGCGAGAATTGGACGGGAAGCAATCAGCCCCAGCATTTT
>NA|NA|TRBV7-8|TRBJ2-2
CASSLGWNTGELFF
TGTGCCAGCAGCTTAGGTTGGAACACCGGGGAGCTGTTTTTT
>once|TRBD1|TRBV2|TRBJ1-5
CASRGTAQNQPQHF
TGTGCCAGCAGGGGGACAGCGCAAAATCAGCCCCAGCATTTT
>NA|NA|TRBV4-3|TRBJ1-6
CASSPSARSDNSPLHF
TGCGCCAGCAGCCCGTCGGCCAGGTCTGATAATTCACCCCTCCACTTT
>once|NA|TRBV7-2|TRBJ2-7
CASSTPTESYEQYF
TGTGCCAGCAGCACCCCGACAGAGTCCTACGAGCAGTACTTC
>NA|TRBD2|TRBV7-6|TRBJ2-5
CASSGTSGLQETQYF
TGTGCCAGCAGCGGGACTAGCGGGCTCCAAGAGACCCAGTACTTC
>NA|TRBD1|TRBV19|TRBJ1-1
CASSIVWDREAFF
TGTGCCAGTAGTATAGTCTGGGACAGGGAAGCTTTCTTT
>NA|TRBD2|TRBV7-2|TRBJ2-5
CASRPLADAQETQYF
TGTGCCAGCAGACCGCTAGCGGACGCGCAAGAGACCCAGTACTTC
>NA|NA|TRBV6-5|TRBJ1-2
CASSYGPGAPGYTF
TGTGCCAGCAGTTACGGGCCGGGAGCTCCCGGCTACACCTTC
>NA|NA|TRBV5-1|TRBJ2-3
CASSFGVPITDTQYF
TGCGCCAGCAGCTTCGGGGTCCCCATCACAGATACGCAGTATTTT
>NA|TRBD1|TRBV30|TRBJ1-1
CAWSVLDRGRVF
TGTGCCTGGAGTGTACTCGACAGGGGGCGAGTCTTT
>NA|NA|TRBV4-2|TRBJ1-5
CASSARVKGESGVQPQHF
TGTGCCAGCAGCGCCCGGGTGAAAGGGGAATCGGGCGTTCAGCCCCAGCATTTT
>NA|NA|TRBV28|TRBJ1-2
CASSLGVTLNGYTF
TGTGCCAGCAGTTTAGGGGTCACCCTCAATGGCTACACCTTC
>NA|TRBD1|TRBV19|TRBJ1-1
CASSQKTGANTEAFF
TGTGCCAGTAGCCAAAAGACAGGGGCGAACACTGAAGCTTTCTTT
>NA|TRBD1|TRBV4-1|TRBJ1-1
CASSQERSGTAFGRVAFF
TGCGCCAGCAGCCAAGAGCGGTCCGGGACAGCTTTTGGTCGGGTAGCTTTCTTT
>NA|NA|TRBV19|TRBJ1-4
CASRAGASTNEKLFF
TGTGCCAGTCGCGCGGGGGCGTCAACTAATGAAAAACTGTTTTTT
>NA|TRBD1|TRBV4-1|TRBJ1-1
CASSQGSVGQANTEAFF
TGCGCCAGCAGCCAAGGAAGCGTAGGACAGGCGAACACTGAAGCTTTCTTT
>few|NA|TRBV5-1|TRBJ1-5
CASRTSINQPQHF
TGCGCCAGCAGGACGAGTATCAATCAGCCCCAGCATTTT
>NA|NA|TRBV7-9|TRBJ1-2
CASSLGHNYGYTF
TGTGCCAGCAGCTTAGGGCACAACTATGGCTACACCTTC
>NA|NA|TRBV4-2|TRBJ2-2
CASSQGGLTGELFF
TGTGCCAGCAGCCAAGGGGGCCTCACCGGGGAGCTGTTTTTT
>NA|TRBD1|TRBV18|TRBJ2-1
CASSLIPGQGANEQFF
TGTGCCAGCTCACTAATTCCGGGACAGGGGGCTAATGAGCAGTTCTTC
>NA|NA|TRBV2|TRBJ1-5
CASSAANSNQPQHF
TGTGCCAGCAGCGCTGCAAATAGCAATCAGCCCCAGCATTTT
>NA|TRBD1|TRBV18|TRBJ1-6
CASSPIGTGDNSPLHF
TGTGCCAGCTCACCCATTGGGACAGGGGATAATTCACCCCTCCACTTT
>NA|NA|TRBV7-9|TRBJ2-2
CASSPGKRIGELFF
TGTGCCAGCAGCCCGGGGAAAAGGATCGGGGAGCTGTTTTTT
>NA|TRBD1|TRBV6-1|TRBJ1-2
CASSEGWTGPYGYTF
TGTGCCAGCAGTGAAGGGTGGACAGGGCCCTATGGCTACACCTTC
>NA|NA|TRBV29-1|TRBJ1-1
CSVEGEGEAFF
TGCAGCGTTGAAGGGGAGGGGGAAGCTTTCTTT
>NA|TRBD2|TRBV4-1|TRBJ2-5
CASSRGAGAAQETQYF
TGCGCCAGCAGCCGGGGAGCGGGAGCGGCGCAAGAGACCCAGTACTTC